This entry features one T cell receptor (beta chain) sequence. Its antigen is not known. The table came from immunoSEQ multiplex PCR; TCRdb's copy has only in-frame clones and leaves some out. The table has fewer than 500,000 clones, approximately 92% seen once; the top ten hold 12%. The sample comes from a study of Ad26.COV2.S vaccination and SARS-CoV-2 variants. Specified treatment: roughly 20 received Ad26.COV2.S at low or high dose, single or two shots; a few received placebo; per-sample allocation not given. Samples came from day 63 after the first vaccine or placebo injection. As its vector, the vaccine had Ad26, which expressed Wuhan-strain SARS-CoV-2 spike. Germline V gene sequence: CDR1 SGHTA, CDR2 FQGNSA. Trimming shortened V by 2 bases and J by 9 bases, and 14 bases separated the two germline ends. The CDR3 contains 15 residues. The study, taken as a whole, reports: Participants given vaccine showed non-spike TCR breadth similar to that of placebo recipients. Ad26.COV2.S recipients had broader spike-specific TCRs (P = 0.0014).

This clonotype was obtained from a person aged 18 to 65 who received the Ad26.COV2.S COVID-19 vaccine or a placebo. The chain combines TRBV7-2 with TRBJ1-6; perhaps TRBD1 as D (5 bases). Sequenced here: peripheral blood, sampled in a trial of Ad26.COV2.S vaccine versus placebo. In DNA, the CDR3 is TGTGCCAGCAGCTTATGGGGGGTAGCTGGTTCACCCCTCCACTTT. Its protein product is CASSLWGVAGSPLHF.